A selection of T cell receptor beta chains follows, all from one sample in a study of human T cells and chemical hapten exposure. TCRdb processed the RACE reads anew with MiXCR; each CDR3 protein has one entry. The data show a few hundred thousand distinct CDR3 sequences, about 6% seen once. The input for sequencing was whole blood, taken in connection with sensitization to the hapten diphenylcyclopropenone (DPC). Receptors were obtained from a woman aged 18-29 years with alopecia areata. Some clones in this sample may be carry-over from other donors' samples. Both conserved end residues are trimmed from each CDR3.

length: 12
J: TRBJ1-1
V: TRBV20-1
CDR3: SAPLPGTGNEAF

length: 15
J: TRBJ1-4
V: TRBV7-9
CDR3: ASSRTYQGSTNEKLF

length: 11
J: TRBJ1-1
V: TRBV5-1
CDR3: ASSLKQNTEAF

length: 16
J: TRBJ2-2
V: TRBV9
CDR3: ASSDVTSGGLNTGELF

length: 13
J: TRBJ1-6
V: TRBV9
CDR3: ASSLTTGEGSPLH

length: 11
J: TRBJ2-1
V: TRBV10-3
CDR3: ATRTGSYNEQF

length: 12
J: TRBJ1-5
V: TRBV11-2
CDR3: ASSPRGSNQPQH

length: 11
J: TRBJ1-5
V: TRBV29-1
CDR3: SVRHSSNQPQH

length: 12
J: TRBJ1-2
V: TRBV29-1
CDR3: SVGQGGESYGYT

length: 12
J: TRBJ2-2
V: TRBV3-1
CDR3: ASSPRQNTGELF

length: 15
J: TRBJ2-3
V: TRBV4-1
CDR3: ASSQEPLSGGLDTQY

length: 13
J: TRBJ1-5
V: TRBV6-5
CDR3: ASKRTGGSNQPQH

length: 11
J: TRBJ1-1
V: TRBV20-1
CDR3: SARKQLNTEAF

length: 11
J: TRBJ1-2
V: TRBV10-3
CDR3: AISESQGSGYT

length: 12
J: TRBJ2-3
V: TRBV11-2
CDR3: ASSLAEALNTQY

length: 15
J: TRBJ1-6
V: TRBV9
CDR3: ASSVTDRALSGSPLH

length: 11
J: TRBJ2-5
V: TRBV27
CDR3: ASSSEPHGAQY

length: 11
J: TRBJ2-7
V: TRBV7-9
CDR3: ASSLAPGHEQY

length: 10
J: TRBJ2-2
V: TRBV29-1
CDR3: SVDLSTGELF

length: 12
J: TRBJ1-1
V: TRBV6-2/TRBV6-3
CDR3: ASSYKGRGTEAF

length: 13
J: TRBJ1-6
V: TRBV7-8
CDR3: ASSSEGAYNSPLH

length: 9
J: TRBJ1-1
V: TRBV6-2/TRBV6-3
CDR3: ASSYGTEAF

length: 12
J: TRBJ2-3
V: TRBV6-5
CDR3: ASQPDRYTDTQY

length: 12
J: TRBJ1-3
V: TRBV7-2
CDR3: ASSGEGARNTIY

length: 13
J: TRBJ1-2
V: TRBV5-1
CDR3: ASSLGQTGPYGYT

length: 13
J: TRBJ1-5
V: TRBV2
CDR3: ASSRQGMGNQPQH

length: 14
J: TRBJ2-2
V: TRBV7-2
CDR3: ASSSSGTPNTGELF

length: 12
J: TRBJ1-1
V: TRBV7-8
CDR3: ASSFLRMNTEAF

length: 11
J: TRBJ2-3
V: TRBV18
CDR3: ASRTSGADTQY

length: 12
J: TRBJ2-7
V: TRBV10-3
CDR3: AISGEGKTYEQY

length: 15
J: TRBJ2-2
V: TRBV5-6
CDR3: ASSFPSGLANTGELF

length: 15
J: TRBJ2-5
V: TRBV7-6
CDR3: ASSSGRDVRIQETQY

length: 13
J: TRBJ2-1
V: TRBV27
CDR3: ASSLSGNYYNEQF

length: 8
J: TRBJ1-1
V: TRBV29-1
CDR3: SVVRSEAF

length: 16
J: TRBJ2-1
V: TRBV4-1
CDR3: ASSQDGRAILAYNEQF

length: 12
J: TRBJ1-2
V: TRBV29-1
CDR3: SSPDGQGHYGYT